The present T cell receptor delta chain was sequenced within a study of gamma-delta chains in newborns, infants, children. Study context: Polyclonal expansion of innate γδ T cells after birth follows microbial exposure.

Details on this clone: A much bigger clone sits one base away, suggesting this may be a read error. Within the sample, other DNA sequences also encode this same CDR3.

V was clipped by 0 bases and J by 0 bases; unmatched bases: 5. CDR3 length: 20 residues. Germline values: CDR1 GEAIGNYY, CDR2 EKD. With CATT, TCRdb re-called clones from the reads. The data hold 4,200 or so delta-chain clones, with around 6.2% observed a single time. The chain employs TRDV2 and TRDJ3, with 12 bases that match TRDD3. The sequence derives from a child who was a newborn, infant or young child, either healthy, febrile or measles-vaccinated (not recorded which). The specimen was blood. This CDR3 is CACDTVLGDTSSWDTRQMFF. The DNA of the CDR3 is TGTGCCTGTGACACCGTACTGGGGGATACCAGCTCCTGGGACACCCGACAGATGTTTTTC.